The subject of this entry is one T cell receptor (beta chain). The antigen remains unidentified. A 1 in 200,000 to 1 in 1 million T cell depth was the sequencing target. Assay: immunoSEQ multiplex PCR; the TCRdb copy retains only in-frame clones and omits some. The table lists about 120,000 clones, roughly 60% of them singletons, with about 40% in the top ten. This record belongs to a study of cytotoxic CD8 clonotypes in ibrutinib-treated CLL. CDR3 length: 11 residues. V lost 4 bases to trimming and J lost 5 bases, with 5 bases between them. Germline V gene lookup returns CDR1 MNHEY and CDR2 SVGAGI. Whole-study results and caveats: There were few public clonotypes, and on treatment they contracted or stayed stable. Clonality climbed at ibrutinib response, then dropped toward baseline at progression. In comparison with age-matched healthy donors, baseline clonality was higher and tracked circulating CD8+ T-cell counts.

Sequencing used PBMCs, obtained after 24 months of ibrutinib treatment. This clonotype was obtained from a human donor with chronic lymphocytic leukemia. V and J are TRBV6-5 and TRBJ1-1; D ambiguous. The CDR3 region is CASSWGTEAFF. The CDR3 coding sequence is TGTGCCAGCAGTTGGGGTACTGAAGCTTTCTTT.